Included here is one T cell receptor (beta chain) sequence, with context. The authors' processing: For nucleated cells, counts were estimated from reference gene primer amplification. Assay: immunoSEQ multiplex PCR; the TCRdb copy retains only in-frame clones and omits some. D and trimming come from the DNA, and the V and J calls and clone size come from that table. The profile shows over 70,000 clones, 60% to 85% of them singletons. The germline V gene encodes CDR1 LGHNA and CDR2 YNFKEQ. Trimming removed 1 base from V and 7 bases from J; junction bases left unmatched: 6. The CDR3 contains 17 residues. The data were obtained in a study of blood T cell repertoires in COVID-19. For the study at large: COVID-19 samples collected from the United States, Italy and Spain covered acute and convalescent phases. PBMCs, B-cell-depleted T cells, or T cells were the source of the cDNA or gDNA that made up the material.

The receptor's source is a human donor in a cohort sampled during active COVID-19. The source material was peripheral blood. This chain joins TRBV4-2 and TRBJ2-1, with TRBD2 identical over 14 bases. The CDR3 region has the DNA TGTGCCAGCAGCCAAGGGACAGGGACTAGCGGGAGTAATGAGCAGTTCTTC. Translating it yields CASSQGTGTSGSNEQFF.